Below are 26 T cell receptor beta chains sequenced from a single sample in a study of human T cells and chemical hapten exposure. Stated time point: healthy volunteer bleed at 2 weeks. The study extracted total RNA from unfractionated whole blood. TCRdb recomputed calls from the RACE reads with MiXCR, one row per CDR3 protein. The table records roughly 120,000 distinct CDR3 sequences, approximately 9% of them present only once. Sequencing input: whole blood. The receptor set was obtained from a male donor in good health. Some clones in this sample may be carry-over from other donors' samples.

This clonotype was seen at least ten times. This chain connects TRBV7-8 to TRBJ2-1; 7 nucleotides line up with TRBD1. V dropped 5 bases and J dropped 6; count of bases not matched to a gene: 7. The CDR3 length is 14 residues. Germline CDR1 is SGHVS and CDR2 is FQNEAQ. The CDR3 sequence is CASSPRTGSNEQFF. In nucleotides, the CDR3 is TGTGCCAGCAGCCCCAGGACAGGCAGCAATGAGCAGTTCTTC.

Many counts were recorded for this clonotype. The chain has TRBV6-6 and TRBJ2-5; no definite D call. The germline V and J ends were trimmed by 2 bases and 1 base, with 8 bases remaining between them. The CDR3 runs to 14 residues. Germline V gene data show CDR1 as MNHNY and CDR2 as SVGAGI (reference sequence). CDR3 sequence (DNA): TGTGCCAGCAGTTACGGCGGTCCCCAAGAGACCCAGTACTTC. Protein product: CASSYGGPQETQYF.

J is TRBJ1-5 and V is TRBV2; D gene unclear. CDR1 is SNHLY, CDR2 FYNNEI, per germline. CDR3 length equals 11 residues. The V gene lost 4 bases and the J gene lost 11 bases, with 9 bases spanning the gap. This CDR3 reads CASSVDKAQHF. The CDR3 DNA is TGTGCCAGCAGTGTAGACAAGGCCCAGCATTTT.

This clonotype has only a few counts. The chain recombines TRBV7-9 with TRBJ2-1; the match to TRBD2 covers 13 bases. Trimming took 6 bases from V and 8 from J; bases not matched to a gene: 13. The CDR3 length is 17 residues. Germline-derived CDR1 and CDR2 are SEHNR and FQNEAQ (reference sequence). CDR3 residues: CASSLIISGTSGDEQFF. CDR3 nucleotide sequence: TGTGCCAGCAGTCTAATTATTTCCGGGACTAGCGGGGATGAGCAGTTCTTC.

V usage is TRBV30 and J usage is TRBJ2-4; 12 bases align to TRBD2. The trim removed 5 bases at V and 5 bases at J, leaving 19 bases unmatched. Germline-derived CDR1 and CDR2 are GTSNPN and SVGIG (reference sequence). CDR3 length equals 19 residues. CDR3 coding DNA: TGTGCCTGGGGTCGTGGGGCTAGCGGGAGGGTGGTATTCGAAAACATTCAGTACTTC. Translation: CAWGRGASGRVVFENIQYF. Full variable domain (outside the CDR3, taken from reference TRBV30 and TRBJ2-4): SQTIHQWPATLVQPVGSPLSLECTVEGTSNPNLYWYRQAAGRGLQLLFYSVGIGQISSEVPQNLSASRPQDRQFILSSKKLLLSDSGFYLCAWGRGASGRVVFENIQYFGAGTRLSVL.

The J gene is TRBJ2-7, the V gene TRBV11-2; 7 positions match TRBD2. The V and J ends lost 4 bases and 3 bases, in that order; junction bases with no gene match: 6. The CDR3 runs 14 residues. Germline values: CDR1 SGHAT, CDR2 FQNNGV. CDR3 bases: TGTGCCAGCAGCTCCGCGCTAGCGGACTACGAGCAGTACTTC. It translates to CASSSALADYEQYF.

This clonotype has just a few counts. The CDR3 here is CASTVDRGGETQYF. The CDR3 nucleotides read TGTGCCAGCACCGTCGACAGGGGAGGCGAGACCCAGTACTTC. This sequence joins TRBV7-2 and TRBJ2-5, with TRBD1 matching 8 bases. With 7 bases clipped from V and 5 bases from J, the junction kept 9 bases outside the gene matches. The CDR3 covers 14 residues. Per germline, CDR1 SGHTA and CDR2 FQGNSA.

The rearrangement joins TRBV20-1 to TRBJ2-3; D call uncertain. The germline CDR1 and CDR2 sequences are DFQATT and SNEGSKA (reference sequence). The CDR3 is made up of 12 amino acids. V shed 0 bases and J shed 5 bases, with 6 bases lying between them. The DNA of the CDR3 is TGCAGTGCTAGAGAGCTGAGAGATACGCAGTATTTT. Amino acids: CSARELRDTQYF.

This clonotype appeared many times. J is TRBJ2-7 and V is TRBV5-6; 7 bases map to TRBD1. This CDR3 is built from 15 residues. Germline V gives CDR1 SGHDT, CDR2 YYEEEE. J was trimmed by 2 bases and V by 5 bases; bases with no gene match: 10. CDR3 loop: CASRRTGREAYEQYF. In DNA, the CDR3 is TGTGCCAGCAGGAGGACAGGCCGAGAAGCCTACGAGCAGTACTTC.

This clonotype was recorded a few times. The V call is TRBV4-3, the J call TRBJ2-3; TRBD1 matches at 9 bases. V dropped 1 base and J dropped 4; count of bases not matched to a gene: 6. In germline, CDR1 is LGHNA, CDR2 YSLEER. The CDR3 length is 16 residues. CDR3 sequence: CASSQGTTGGADTQYF. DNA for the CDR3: TGCGCCAGCAGCCAAGGAACGACAGGGGGGGCAGATACGCAGTATTTT.

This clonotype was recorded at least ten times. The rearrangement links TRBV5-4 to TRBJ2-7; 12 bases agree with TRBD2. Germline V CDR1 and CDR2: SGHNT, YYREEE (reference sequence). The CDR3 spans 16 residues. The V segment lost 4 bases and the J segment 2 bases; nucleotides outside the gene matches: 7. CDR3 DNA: TGTGCCAGCAGCACTCGACTAGCGGGAGAGACCTACGAGCAGTACTTC. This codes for CASSTRLAGETYEQYF.

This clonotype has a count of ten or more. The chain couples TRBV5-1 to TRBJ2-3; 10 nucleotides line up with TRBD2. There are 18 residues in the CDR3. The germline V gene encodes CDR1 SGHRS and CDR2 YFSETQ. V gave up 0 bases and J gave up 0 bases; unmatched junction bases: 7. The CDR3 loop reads CASSLVPSGSLSTDTQYF. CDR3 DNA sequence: TGCGCCAGCAGCTTGGTACCTAGCGGGAGTCTTAGCACAGATACGCAGTATTTT.

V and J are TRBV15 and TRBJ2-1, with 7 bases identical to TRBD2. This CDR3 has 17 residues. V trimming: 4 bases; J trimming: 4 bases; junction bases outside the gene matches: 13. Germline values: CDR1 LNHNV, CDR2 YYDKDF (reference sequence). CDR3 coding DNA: TGTGCCACCAGCACTCATCGGGGAGGGATATATTACAATGAGCAGTTCTTC. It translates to CATSTHRGGIYYNEQFF.

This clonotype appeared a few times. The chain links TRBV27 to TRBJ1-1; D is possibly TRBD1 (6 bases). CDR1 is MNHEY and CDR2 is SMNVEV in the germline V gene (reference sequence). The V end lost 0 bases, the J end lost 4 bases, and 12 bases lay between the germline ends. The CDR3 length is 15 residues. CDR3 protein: CASSLSTGISTEAFF. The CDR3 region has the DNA TGTGCCAGCAGTTTATCAACAGGGATTAGCACTGAAGCTTTCTTT.

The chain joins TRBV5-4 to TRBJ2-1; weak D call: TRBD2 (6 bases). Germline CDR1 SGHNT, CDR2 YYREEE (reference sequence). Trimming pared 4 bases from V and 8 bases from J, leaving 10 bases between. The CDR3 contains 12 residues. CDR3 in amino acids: CASSRGVHEQFF. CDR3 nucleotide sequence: TGTGCCAGCAGCCGCGGGGTACATGAGCAGTTCTTC.

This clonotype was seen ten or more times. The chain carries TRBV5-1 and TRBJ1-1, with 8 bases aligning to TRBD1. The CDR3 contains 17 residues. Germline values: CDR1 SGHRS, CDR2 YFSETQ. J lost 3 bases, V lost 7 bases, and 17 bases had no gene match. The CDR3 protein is CASRQIRSGGYDTEAFF. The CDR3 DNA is TGCGCCAGCCGGCAAATAAGATCAGGGGGCTACGACACTGAAGCTTTCTTT.

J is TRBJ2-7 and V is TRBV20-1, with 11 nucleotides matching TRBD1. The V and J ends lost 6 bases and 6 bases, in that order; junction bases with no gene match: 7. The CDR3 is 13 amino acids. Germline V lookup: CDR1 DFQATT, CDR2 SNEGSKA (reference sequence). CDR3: CSAADRGLCEQYF. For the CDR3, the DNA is TGCAGTGCCGCGGACAGGGGGCTTTGCGAGCAGTACTTC.

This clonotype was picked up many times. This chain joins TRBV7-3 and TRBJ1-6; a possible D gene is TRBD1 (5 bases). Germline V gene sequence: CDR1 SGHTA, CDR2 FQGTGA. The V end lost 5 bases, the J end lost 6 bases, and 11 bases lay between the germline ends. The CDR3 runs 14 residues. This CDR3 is CASSQTVSNSPLHF. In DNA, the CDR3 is TGTGCCAGCAGCCAGACAGTATCTAATTCACCCCTCCACTTT.

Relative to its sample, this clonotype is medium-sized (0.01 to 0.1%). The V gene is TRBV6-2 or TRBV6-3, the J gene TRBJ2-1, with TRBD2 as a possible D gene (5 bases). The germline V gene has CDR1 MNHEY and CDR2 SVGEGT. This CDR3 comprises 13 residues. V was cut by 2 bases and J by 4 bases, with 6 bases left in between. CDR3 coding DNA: TGTGCCAGCAGTTACCGGGATTACAATGAGCAGTTCTTC. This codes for CASSYRDYNEQFF.

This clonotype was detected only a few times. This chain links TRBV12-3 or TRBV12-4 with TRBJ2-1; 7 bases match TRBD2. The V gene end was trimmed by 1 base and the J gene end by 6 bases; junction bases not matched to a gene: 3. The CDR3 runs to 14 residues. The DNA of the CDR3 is TGTGCCAGCAGTTTAGGAGGGAGGGGCAATGAGCAGTTCTTC. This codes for CASSLGGRGNEQFF.

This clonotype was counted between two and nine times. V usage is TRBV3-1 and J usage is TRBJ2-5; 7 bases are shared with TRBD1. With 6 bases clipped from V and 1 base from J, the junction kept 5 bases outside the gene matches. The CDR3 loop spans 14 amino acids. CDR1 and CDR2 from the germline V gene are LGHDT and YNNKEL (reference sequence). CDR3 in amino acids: CASRTGTAQETQYF. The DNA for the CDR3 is TGTGCCAGCAGAACCGGGACAGCCCAAGAGACCCAGTACTTC.

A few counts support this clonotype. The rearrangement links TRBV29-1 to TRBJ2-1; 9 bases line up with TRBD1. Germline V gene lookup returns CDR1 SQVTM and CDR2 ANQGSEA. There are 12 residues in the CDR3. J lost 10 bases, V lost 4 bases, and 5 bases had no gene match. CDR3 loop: CSVGTGEREQFF. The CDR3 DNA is TGCAGCGTTGGGACAGGGGAGAGGGAGCAGTTCTTC.

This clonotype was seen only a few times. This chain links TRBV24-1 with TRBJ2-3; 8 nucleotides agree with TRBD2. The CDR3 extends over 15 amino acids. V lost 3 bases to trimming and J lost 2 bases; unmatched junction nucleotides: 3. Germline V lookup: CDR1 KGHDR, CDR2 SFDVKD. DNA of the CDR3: TGTGCCACCAGTGATAGCGGGGGCTACACAGATACGCAGTATTTT. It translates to CATSDSGGYTDTQYF.

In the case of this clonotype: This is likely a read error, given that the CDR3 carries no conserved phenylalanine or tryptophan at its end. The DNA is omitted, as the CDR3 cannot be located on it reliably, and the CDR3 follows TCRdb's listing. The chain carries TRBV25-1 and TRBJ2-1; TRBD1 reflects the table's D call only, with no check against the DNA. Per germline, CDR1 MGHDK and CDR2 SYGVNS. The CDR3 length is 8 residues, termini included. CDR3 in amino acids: CASSEPRG.

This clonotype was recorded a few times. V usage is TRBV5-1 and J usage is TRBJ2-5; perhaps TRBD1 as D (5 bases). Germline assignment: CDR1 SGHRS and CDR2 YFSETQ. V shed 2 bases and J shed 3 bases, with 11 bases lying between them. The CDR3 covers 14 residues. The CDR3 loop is CASSLPTAEETQYF. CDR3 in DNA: TGCGCCAGCAGCTTACCGACAGCCGAAGAGACCCAGTACTTC. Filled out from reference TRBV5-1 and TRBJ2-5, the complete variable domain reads KAGVTQTPRYLIKTRGQQVTLSCSPISGHRSVSWYQQTPGQGLQFLFEYFSETQRNKGNFPGRFSGRQFSNSRSEMNVSTLELGDSALYLCASSLPTAEETQYFGPGTRLLVL.

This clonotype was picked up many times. This CDR3 reads CSASRGTDTQYF. The CDR3 nucleotides read TGCAGTGCTAGCAGGGGCACAGATACGCAGTATTTT. The rearrangement links TRBV20-1 to TRBJ2-3; D perhaps matches TRBD1 (5 bases). V lost 3 bases and J lost 1, with 5 bases in between. The CDR3 runs 12 residues. Per germline, CDR1 DFQATT and CDR2 SNEGSKA (reference sequence).